The next 29 T cell receptor beta chains were all read from a single sample in a study of blood T cell repertoires in COVID-19. Some clones are missing from TCRdb's copy, which holds only in-frame ones; the method was immunoSEQ multiplex PCR. The repertoire consists of 100,000 to 150,000 clones, with about 86% occurring once and the leading ten covering about 2.6%. The sequenced sample was PBMCs or T cells enriched from blood (not recorded which). The receptors come from a middle-aged man with acute COVID-19.

This clone is a singleton in its sample. This chain links TRBV2 with TRBJ2-7; D gene unclear. This CDR3 has 16 amino acids. Germline V gene lookup returns CDR1 SNHLY and CDR2 FYNNEI. Trimming stripped 6 bases from V and 0 bases from J, with 18 bases between. The CDR3 spells CASRRPSPGSSYEQYF. In nucleotides, the CDR3 is TGTGCCAGCAGGAGGCCTTCCCCGGGTTCCTCCTACGAGCAGTACTTC.

The chain recombines TRBV6-5 with TRBJ2-7, with 13 positions matching TRBD2. CDR3 size: 16 residues. The V gene end was trimmed by 0 bases and the J gene end by 4 bases; junction bases not matched to a gene: 3. CDR1 is MNHEY, CDR2 SVGAGI, per germline. CDR3 loop: CASSYSGTSGTYEQYF. The CDR3 DNA sequence: TGTGCCAGCAGTTACTCGGGGACTAGCGGGACTTACGAGCAGTACTTC.

As DNA, the CDR3 is TGCGCCAGCAGCTTGGTTATGGGGGCAGCCTGGCCCCTCCACTTT. It encodes CASSLVMGAAWPLHF. The chain is built from TRBV5-1 and TRBJ1-6, with TRBD1 as a possible D gene (6 bases). Germline V gene data show CDR1 as SGHRS and CDR2 as YFSETQ. The CDR3 is 15 amino acids. Trimming removed 0 bases at V and 13 bases at J, with 17 bases between.

This rearrangement joins TRBV6-1 to TRBJ2-7, with TRBD1 matching 8 bases. The CDR3 sequence is 16 residues long. Germline V lookup: CDR1 MNHNS, CDR2 SASEGT. Trimming cost V 0 bases and J 2 bases; bases outside gene matches: 6. The CDR3 coding sequence is TGTGCCAGCAGTGAAGCGTGGGGACAGGCAACCTACGAGCAGTACTTC. As protein: CASSEAWGQATYEQYF.

V usage is TRBV7-2 and J usage is TRBJ1-4; no firm D call. CDR1 and CDR2 from the germline V gene are SGHTA and FQGNSA. V shed 2 bases and J shed 2 bases, with 12 bases lying between them. The CDR3 sequence is 16 residues long. This chain's CDR3 is CASSLIAGVTNEKLFF. The CDR3 region has the DNA TGTGCCAGCAGCTTAATCGCGGGCGTGACTAATGAAAAACTGTTTTTT.

The rearrangement links TRBV3-1 (or the pseudogene TRBV3-2) to TRBJ1-1; TRBD1 matches 8 bases. V dropped 4 bases and J dropped 11; count of bases not matched to a gene: 9. CDR1 is LGHDT, CDR2 YNNKEL, per germline (reference sequence). The CDR3 has 13 residues. DNA for the CDR3: TGTGCCAGCAGCCTAGAAGGGGACAGGACGGCTTTCTTT. Protein sequence: CASSLEGDRTAFF.

This chain joins TRBV2 and TRBJ2-1; D unresolved. With 0 bases removed from V and 9 bases from J, the gap between germline ends came to 12 bases. CDR1 is SNHLY, CDR2 FYNNEI, per germline. There are 14 residues in the CDR3. The CDR3 loop is CASSEALPLGEQFF. CDR3 nucleotides: TGTGCCAGCAGTGAAGCATTGCCTCTCGGTGAGCAGTTCTTC.

The chain is built from TRBV6-5 and TRBJ2-1; 7 positions agree with TRBD1. The V segment lost 7 bases and the J segment 7 bases; nucleotides outside the gene matches: 13. The length of the CDR3 is 15 residues. Germline lookup yields CDR1 MNHEY and CDR2 SVGAGI. CDR3 amino acids: CASILGQGVGNEQFF. DNA for the CDR3: TGTGCCAGCATCCTAGGCCAGGGGGTCGGGAATGAGCAGTTCTTC.

The chain carries TRBV27 and TRBJ1-1; 7 positions agree with TRBD1. The CDR3 extends over 16 amino acids. Germline V gene data show CDR1 as MNHEY and CDR2 as SMNVEV (reference sequence). V lost 4 bases to trimming and J lost 7 bases; unmatched junction nucleotides: 15. In nucleotides, the CDR3 is TGTGCCAGCAGTTCTCCTTATCAGGGGGAAACAGGTGAAGCTTTCTTT. Protein: CASSSPYQGETGEAFF.

The sample holds one count of this clone. The genes are TRBV7-2 and TRBJ2-7, with 12 nucleotides matching TRBD2. There are 15 residues in the CDR3. CDR1 SGHTA and CDR2 FQGNSA come from the germline V gene. Unmatched junction bases numbered 7, after V lost 4 bases and J lost 6 bases. CDR3 residues: CASSSQGGLAGEQYF. The CDR3 DNA follows: TGTGCCAGCAGCTCACAGGGGGGACTAGCGGGCGAGCAGTACTTC.

The chain has TRBV7-6 and TRBJ2-1; tentative D call: TRBD1 (6 bases). The germline gives CDR1 SGHVS, CDR2 FNYEAQ. V shed 5 bases and J shed 0 bases, with 11 bases lying between them. This CDR3 has 15 residues. For the CDR3, the DNA is TGTGCCAGCAGCCCAGGGGTGAGCTCCTACAATGAGCAGTTCTTC. Amino acid sequence: CASSPGVSSYNEQFF.

J is TRBJ1-1 and V is TRBV6-5; D might be TRBD1 (6 bases). From germline, CDR1 is MNHEY and CDR2 SVGAGI. The CDR3 runs to 15 residues. V lost 6 bases and J 1 base, leaving 15 bases between the germline ends. In DNA form, the CDR3 reads TGTGCCAGCAGCGACCCACAGGGTTGGAACACTGAAGCTTTCTTT. Protein sequence: CASSDPQGWNTEAFF.

The CDR3 spells CAIQDSSSYNEQFF. CDR3 coding DNA: TGTGCCATCCAGGACTCTAGCTCCTACAATGAGCAGTTCTTC. The chain recombines TRBV10-3 with TRBJ2-1, with D possibly TRBD2 on 5 matching bases. Per germline, CDR1 ENHRY and CDR2 SYGVKD. CDR3 size: 14 residues. Trimming removed 8 bases from V and 0 bases from J, with 11 bases in between.

The chain is built from TRBV2 and TRBJ2-2; 8 bases line up with TRBD2. The V and J ends lost 4 bases and 8 bases, in that order; junction bases with no gene match: 9. The CDR3 is 15 amino acids. Germline V gene sequence: CDR1 SNHLY, CDR2 FYNNEI. The chain's CDR3 is CASSVYPGGRGELFF. The CDR3 DNA reads TGTGCCAGCAGTGTCTACCCGGGAGGGAGGGGGGAGCTGTTTTTT.

This clone was detected only once. The chain has TRBV7-9 and TRBJ2-2; 12 nucleotides line up with TRBD1. The CDR3 is 15 residues long. With 5 bases clipped from V and 7 bases from J, the junction kept 5 bases outside the gene matches. Germline V gene sequence: CDR1 SEHNR, CDR2 FQNEAQ (reference sequence). CDR3 in amino acids: CASSRDRGQDGELFF. As DNA, the CDR3 is TGTGCCAGCAGCCGGGACAGGGGGCAGGACGGGGAGCTGTTTTTT.

This chain uses TRBV7-2 with TRBJ2-7, with D possibly matching TRBD2 (6 bases). V shed 2 bases and J shed 4 bases, with 15 bases lying between them. The CDR3 spans 15 residues. From germline, CDR1 is SGHTA and CDR2 FQGNSA. CDR3 residues: CASSLLEGSGYEQYF. CDR3 bases: TGTGCCAGCAGCTTATTAGAGGGGAGCGGGTACGAGCAGTACTTC.

This rearrangement joins TRBV5-1 to TRBJ1-2; 9 positions match TRBD1. Trimming removed 3 bases from V and 7 bases from J; junction bases left unmatched: 10. The CDR3 sequence is 15 residues long. CDR1 is SGHRS and CDR2 is YFSETQ in the germline V gene. This chain's CDR3 is CASSYLSDRGGGYTF. DNA of the CDR3: TGCGCCAGCAGCTACCTATCCGACAGGGGGGGTGGCTACACCTTC.

This chain connects TRBV18 to TRBJ1-2; TRBD1 aligns across 11 bases. CDR1 is KGHSH, CDR2 LQKENI, per germline. With 4 bases clipped from V and 0 bases from J, the junction kept 1 base outside the gene matches. The CDR3 has 15 amino acids. CDR3 nucleotides: TGTGCCAGCTCACAGGGACAGGGGGCTAACTATGGCTACACCTTC. It encodes CASSQGQGANYGYTF.

The chain joins TRBV19 to TRBJ1-5; a possible D gene is TRBD1 (6 bases). Germline CDR1 reads LNHDA; CDR2 reads SQIVND (reference sequence). The V and J ends lost 6 bases and 3 bases respectively, with 15 bases between them. The CDR3 is 15 amino acids. Here the CDR3 DNA reads TGTGCCAGTAGCGATACTACAGGGAACAATCAGCCCCAGCATTTT. It encodes CASSDTTGNNQPQHF.

V gene TRBV19 combines with J gene TRBJ2-5; 8 bases fit TRBD1. Germline lookup yields CDR1 LNHDA and CDR2 SQIVND (reference sequence). Trimming cost V 3 bases and J 5 bases; bases outside gene matches: 11. The CDR3 runs 16 residues. CDR3 loop: CASSMTGQGAWETQYF. The DNA for the CDR3 is TGTGCCAGTAGTATGACTGGGCAGGGGGCTTGGGAGACCCAGTACTTC.

V is TRBV6-5 and J is TRBJ2-2; 10 bases match TRBD1. V shed 6 bases and J 7 bases; nucleotides not matched to a gene: 8. The length of the CDR3 is 15 residues. The germline gives CDR1 MNHEY, CDR2 SVGAGI. The chain's CDR3 is CASSEDRGVGGELFF. For the CDR3, the DNA is TGTGCCAGCAGCGAGGACAGGGGGGTAGGCGGGGAGCTGTTTTTT.

The J gene is TRBJ2-4, the V gene TRBV6-5; the match to TRBD2 covers 10 bases. With 9 bases clipped from V and 3 bases from J, the junction kept 2 bases outside the gene matches. CDR1 and CDR2 (germline): MNHEY, SVGAGI. This CDR3 has 13 amino acids. The CDR3 bases are TGTGCCAGTCGACTAGCGGGCAAAAACATTCAGTACTTC. As protein: CASRLAGKNIQYF.

Turning to this clone: Other nucleotide sequences from this sample produce the same CDR3. The chain couples TRBV14 to TRBJ1-2; D not resolved. CDR1 is SGHDN, CDR2 FVKESK, per germline. This CDR3 spans 13 amino acids. Trimming shortened V by 1 base and J by 4 bases, and 7 bases separated the two germline ends. CDR3 DNA: TGTGCCAGCAGCCAAGTCGGGAGCTATGGCTACACCTTC. The encoded protein is CASSQVGSYGYTF. Filled out from reference TRBV14 and TRBJ1-2, the complete variable domain reads EAGVTQFPSHSVIEKGQTVTLRCDPISGHDNLYWYRRVMGKEIKFLLHFVKESKQDESGMPNNRFLAERTGGTYSTLKVQPAELEDSGVYFCASSQVGSYGYTFGSGTRLTVV.

This clone was seen repeatedly, ten times or more. The chain combines TRBV6-4 with TRBJ1-1; perhaps TRBD1 as D (6 bases). CDR1 and CDR2 from the germline V gene are MRHNA and SNTAGT. Trimming shortened V by 6 bases and J by 4 bases, and 15 bases separated the two germline ends. The CDR3 totals 14 residues. The CDR3 DNA follows: TGTGCCAGCAGACTAGACAGGTATTCCACTGAAGCTTTCTTT. It encodes CASRLDRYSTEAFF.

For the CDR3, the DNA is TGTGCCAGCAGTTTAGGATCCTTAGCGGGAAGCTCCTACAATGAGCAGTTCTTC. This codes for CASSLGSLAGSSYNEQFF. The V call is TRBV28, the J call TRBJ2-1; 8 positions match TRBD2. The V gene end was trimmed by 2 bases and the J gene end by 0 bases; junction bases not matched to a gene: 9. CDR1 and CDR2 from the germline V gene are MDHEN and SYDVKM. The CDR3 consists of 18 residues.

The J gene is TRBJ2-7, the V gene TRBV10-3; 7 nucleotides line up with TRBD2. V gave up 4 bases and J gave up 7 bases; unmatched junction bases: 7. The CDR3 runs 13 residues. Germline-derived CDR1 and CDR2 are ENHRY and SYGVKD. CDR3 in DNA: TGTGCCATCAGTGCCTTAGGGGAGGGGGAGCAGTACTTC. This gives the protein CAISALGEGEQYF.

The chain combines TRBV11-3 with TRBJ2-1, with TRBD2 matching 8 bases. Trimming at V came to 3 bases and at J to 0 bases, leaving 1 base not matched to a gene. CDR3 length: 15 residues. CDR1 and CDR2 from the germline V gene are SGHNT and YENEEA. CDR3 sequence: CASSLAGGSYNEQFF. Here the CDR3 DNA reads TGTGCCAGCAGCTTGGCGGGGGGCTCCTACAATGAGCAGTTCTTC.

This sequence joins TRBV11-2 and TRBJ2-7, with D unclear. The V gene's germline CDR1 is SGHAT and CDR2 FQNNGV. V dropped 2 bases and J dropped 5 bases, with 10 bases sitting between them. The CDR3 sequence is 13 residues long. The CDR3 spells CASSLSAEHEQYF. The CDR3 DNA reads as TGTGCCAGCAGCTTATCGGCGGAGCACGAGCAGTACTTC.

The chain links TRBV21-1 to TRBJ1-2; the table names TRBD1, a call not compared with the DNA. TRBV21-1 is marked as a pseudogene. The CDR3 is made up of 14 amino acids. For the CDR3, the DNA is TGTGCCAGCAGCCCTACCCGGGACAGGGCTAGCTACACCTTC. Its protein is CASSPTRDRASYTF.